These 10 T cell receptor beta chains were sequenced from one sample in a study of cytomegalovirus exposure and HLA in healthy donors. With 60 Vbeta and 13 Jbeta primers, the PCR was carried out. The assay was immunoSEQ multiplex PCR, and TCRdb's table has in-frame clones only and misses some. The sample contains fewer than 150,000 clones, roughly 80% of which appear only once. The sample consisted of PBMCs. The receptor set was obtained from a man in his forties in good health and CMV-seropositive.

This chain joins TRBV2 and TRBJ2-3; possibly TRBD2 for D (7 bases). The CDR3 extends over 15 amino acids. Deletions cut 4 bases from V and 3 bases from J, with 14 bases between. Germline V gene data show CDR1 as SNHLY and CDR2 as FYNNEI. CDR3 DNA sequence: TGTGCCAGCAGTGTATTCGGGGGGCGAACAGATACGCAGTATTTT. Amino acid sequence: CASSVFGGRTDTQYF.

In its sample, this clone was seen once. The chain combines TRBV28 with TRBJ2-7, with 8 bases that match TRBD2. From germline, CDR1 is MDHEN and CDR2 SYDVKM. CDR3 length: 18 amino acids. V gave up 1 base and J gave up 3 bases; unmatched junction bases: 14. The CDR3 region is CASSLFWPGREDSYEQYF. The DNA for the CDR3 is TGTGCCAGCAGTTTATTTTGGCCGGGGCGGGAGGATAGCTACGAGCAGTACTTC.

The V call is TRBV2, the J call TRBJ2-3; D is perhaps TRBD1 (6 bases). Trimming shortened V by 5 bases and J by 2 bases, and 17 bases separated the two germline ends. Per germline, CDR1 SNHLY and CDR2 FYNNEI. The CDR3 has 16 residues. DNA for the CDR3: TGTGCCAGCAGTCGAAAGGGACAAGCGTACACAGATACGCAGTATTTT. This codes for CASSRKGQAYTDTQYF.

The chain combines TRBV5-4 with TRBJ2-1, with 14 positions matching TRBD2. CDR3 size: 17 residues. The germline CDR1 and CDR2 sequences are SGHNT and YYREEE (reference sequence). V lost 2 bases, J lost 5 bases, and 6 bases stayed unmatched. The CDR3 DNA reads as TGTGCCAGCAGCTTCGACGGACTAGCGGGGGGCCACAATGAGCAGTTCTTC. Translated: CASSFDGLAGGHNEQFF.

This clone has just a few counts. The rearrangement uses TRBV2 and TRBJ2-1, with TRBD1 matching over 12 bases. The germline gives CDR1 SNHLY, CDR2 FYNNEI. This CDR3 is built from 14 residues. Trimming at V came to 6 bases and at J to 9 bases, leaving 6 bases not matched to a gene. CDR3 sequence (DNA): TGTGCCAGCAGAGGGGACAGGGGGCTGGGTGAGCAGTTCTTC. Translation gives CASRGDRGLGEQFF.

The genes are TRBV27 and TRBJ1-1; D ambiguous. The CDR3 loop spans 15 amino acids. V shed 0 bases and J shed 5 bases, with 13 bases lying between them. Germline values: CDR1 MNHEY, CDR2 SMNVEV (reference sequence). DNA for the CDR3: TGTGCCAGCAGTTTATCGCCGGGGTCCGTAACTGAAGCTTTCTTT. The encoded protein is CASSLSPGSVTEAFF.

The gene calls are TRBV5-4 and TRBJ1-1, with a tentative D call TRBD1 (5 bases). V was clipped by 5 bases and J by 1 base, with 9 bases between them. The CDR3 is 13 residues long. In germline, CDR1 is SGHNT, CDR2 YYREEE (reference sequence). The CDR3 DNA reads as TGTGCCAGCAGTCTACAGGCGAACACTGAAGCTTTCTTT. Protein product: CASSLQANTEAFF. Complete variable domain (other parts from reference TRBV5-4 and TRBJ1-1): ETGVTQSPTHLIKTRGQQVTLRCSSQSGHNTVSWYQQALGQGPQFIFQYYREEENGRGNFPPRFSGLQFPNYSSELNVNALELDDSALYLCASSLQANTEAFFGQGTRLTVV.

The V gene is TRBV10-2, the J gene TRBJ2-5; 9 positions match TRBD2. With 7 bases clipped from V and 5 bases from J, the junction kept 14 bases outside the gene matches. Germline CDR1 reads WSHSY; CDR2 reads SAAADI. This CDR3 is 16 amino acids long. The CDR3 coding sequence is TGCGCCAGCATCGGAACTAGCGGGTGGACTGCGGAGACCCAGTACTTC. Translation: CASIGTSGWTAETQYF.

This clone was seen more than once but under ten times. V gene TRBV7-8 combines with J gene TRBJ2-7; 7 bases fit TRBD1. This CDR3 is 15 amino acids long. The ends lost 1 base at V and 5 bases at J; junction bases unmatched: 8. Germline V gene sequence: CDR1 SGHVS, CDR2 FQNEAQ. Here the CDR3 reads CASSLEGAGSDEQYF. The CDR3 bases are TGTGCCAGCAGCTTAGAGGGGGCAGGGTCCGACGAGCAGTACTTC.

The genes are TRBV4-3 and TRBJ1-3; D call uncertain. The CDR3 runs to 15 residues. CDR1 is LGHNA, CDR2 YSLEER, per germline. V lost 4 bases and J 0 bases, leaving 10 bases between the germline ends. The CDR3 loop reads CASSPGRISGNTIYF. In DNA form, the CDR3 reads TGCGCCAGCAGCCCAGGAAGGATCTCTGGAAACACCATATATTTT.